Here is one T cell receptor beta chain with its context. These data belong to a study of cytotoxic CD8 clonotypes in ibrutinib-treated CLL. Trimming removed 5 bases from V and 6 bases from J, with 14 bases in between. Germline V gene sequence: CDR1 SQVTM, CDR2 ANQGSEA. The CDR3 contains 13 residues. The protocol was immunoSEQ multiplex PCR, while the TCRdb copy is restricted to in-frame clones and leaves out a portion. The repertoire holds about 310,000 clones, just under 80% seen once, with 6.7% in the top ten. The sample consisted of PBMCs, taken before ibrutinib treatment. The chain carries TRBV29-1 and TRBJ2-1; D remains ambiguous. This TCR was sampled from a human donor with chronic lymphocytic leukemia. The CDR3 reads CSVLVSAPNEQFF. DNA of the CDR3: TGCAGCGTTCTAGTATCCGCCCCCAATGAGCAGTTCTTC.